The clone carrying this T cell receptor beta chain was picked up many times. According to the study, TCR beta libraries were built with iRepertoire HTBI primers and CDR3-region Arm-PCR. One entry per CDR3 protein results from TCRdb running MiXCR on the multiplex PCR reads. The table lists roughly 500,000 distinct CDR3 sequences, about 14% of them singletons. This specimen belongs to a study of regulatory T cells in long-lasting Graves disease. V shed 4 bases and J 4 bases; nucleotides not matched to a gene: 21. The germline V gene encodes CDR1 ENHRY and CDR2 SYGVKD. The length of the CDR3 is 20 residues. The time point here: newly diagnosed GD, antithyroid drugs for less than 3 months. Isolated PBMC RNA provided the starting material for the TCR library. The sample was also reused in another study, on T cells in Graves' hyperthyroidism and ophthalmopathy.

The receptor was isolated from a man under 40 with Graves disease. This specimen consisted of peripheral blood mononuclear cells (PBMCs), obtained at new diagnosis, from a patient treated with antithyroid drugs. The chain couples TRBV10-3 to TRBJ2-5, with 10 bases that match TRBD2. The CDR3 reads CAISGLLAGPMLAGPETQYF. DNA for the CDR3: TGTGCCATCAGTGGTTTACTAGCGGGACCCATGTTGGCGGGCCCAGAGACCCAGTACTTC.